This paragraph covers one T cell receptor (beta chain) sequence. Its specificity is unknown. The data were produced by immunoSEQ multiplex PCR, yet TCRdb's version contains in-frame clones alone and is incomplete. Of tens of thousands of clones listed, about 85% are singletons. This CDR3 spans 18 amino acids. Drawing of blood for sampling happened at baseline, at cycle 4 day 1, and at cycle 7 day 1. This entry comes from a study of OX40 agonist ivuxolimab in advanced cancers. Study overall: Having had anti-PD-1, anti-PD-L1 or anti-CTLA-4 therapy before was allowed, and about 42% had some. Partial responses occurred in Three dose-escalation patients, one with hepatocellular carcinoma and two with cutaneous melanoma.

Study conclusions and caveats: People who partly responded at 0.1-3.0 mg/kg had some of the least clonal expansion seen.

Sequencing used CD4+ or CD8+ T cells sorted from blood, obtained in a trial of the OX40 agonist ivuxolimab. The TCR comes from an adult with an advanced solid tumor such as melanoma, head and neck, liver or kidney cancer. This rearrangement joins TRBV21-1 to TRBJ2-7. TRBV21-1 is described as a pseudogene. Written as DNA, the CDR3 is TGTGCCAGCAGCAACTGGGGGAATTTGCGGGCACGGTCCTACGAGCAGTACTTC. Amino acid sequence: CASSNWGNLRARSYEQYF.